This T cell receptor (beta chain) was sequenced during a study of OX40 agonist ivuxolimab in advanced cancers. At the level of the whole study: The costimulatory receptor OX40 (CD134) was targeted by ivuxolimab, a fully human IgG2 agonistic monoclonal antibody. Intravenous ivuxolimab was administered to patients every 2 weeks at six dose levels: 0.01, 0.1, 0.3, 1.5, 3 and 10 mg/kg. Among the roughly 52 dose-escalation patients, some 19 had hepatocellular carcinoma, roughly 15 melanoma, 9 renal cell carcinoma and 9 head and neck cancer. The dose-escalation cohort was around 83% male with a mean age of about 58 years, ranging from roughly 23 to 85. Patients were allowed to have had prior anti-PD-1, anti-PD-L1 or anti-CTLA-4 therapy, and roughly two fifths of the dose-escalation patients had been treated with checkpoint inhibitors. Partial responses occurred in three dose-escalation patients, of whom one had hepatocellular carcinoma and two had cutaneous melanoma. Peripheral TCRbeta sequencing was intended to test whether TCR sequence diversity was altered and clonal T-cell expansion was caused by ivuxolimab. The paper covers the monotherapy dose-escalation part of the phase I ivuxolimab trial, which included N ≈ 54 patients.

The germline V gene (reference sequence) gives CDR1 as MNHNY and CDR2 as SVGAGI. Taken from cysteine to phenylalanine, the CDR3 has 15 residues. This entry keeps only the CDR3 DNA: 45 bases, framed from base 1. The germline ends are 13 bases apart after V is trimmed by 6 bases and J by 2 bases. The trial excluded patients who had a history of autoimmune disease or were on systemic immunosuppression. Peripheral blood for TCR sequencing was drawn from every dose cohort at baseline, at cycle 4 day 1 and at cycle 7 day 1. Samples were obtained from an open-label, multicenter, first-in-human phase I dose-escalation trial of ivuxolimab. The trial enrolled adults with locally advanced or metastatic head and neck squamous cell, hepatocellular, melanoma or renal cell carcinoma. Before TCR sequencing, CD4+ and CD8+ T cells were separately sorted from peripheral blood. Genomic DNA was extracted from sorted cells for sequencing of the TCRbeta CDR3 region. TCRbeta CDR3 regions were sequenced using the immunoSEQ Assay. This immuneACCESS table, as held by TCRdb, lists in-frame sequences with V and J called but not all clones. Of the missing ones, under half trace to an unresolved V gene in checked studies; the others have no known cause. A total of around 50,000 clones appear in this sample, 85% to 90% of them only once. The ten largest clones capture roughly 10% of the sample.

As to this clone: Its recognized antigen is unknown. No base-level quality is on record; no much larger clone is a single base apart.

Results the study describes overall, beyond this receptor: Which antigens the clonally expanded peripheral T cells were specific for was not determined. After ivuxolimab, CD8+ T cells had more expanded clones than CD4+ T cells on average. In the 0.1-3.0 mg/kg groups, partial responders were among the patients with the lowest normalized peripheral clonal expansion, particularly in CD8+ T cells. Low levels of normalized T-cell clonal expansion were also seen in some patients who did not respond. At doses from 0.1 to 3.0 mg/kg, clonal expansion was seen in both CD4+ and CD8+ blood T cells between baseline and week 6.

The chain employs TRBV6-6 and TRBJ2-2, and perhaps TRBD1 as D gene, on 6 matching bases. The starting material was CD4+ or CD8+ T cells sorted from blood, obtained in a trial of the OX40 agonist ivuxolimab. This receptor was taken from an adult with an advanced solid tumor such as melanoma, head and neck, liver or kidney cancer. The CDR3 amino acid sequence is: CASSSQGRNTGELFF. In nucleotide form, the sequence is TGTGCCAGCAGCTCACAGGGACGAAACACCGGGGAGCTGTTTTTT.